The sequence of this T cell receptor (beta chain) was determined in a study of T cells after posttransplantation cyclophosphamide. General study findings and limits: Blood and skin or GI T cell repertoires showed limited TRB overlap. Later post-transplant blood repertoires were often dominated by donor CD8+ memory clones. After PTCy, TRB diversity resembled that of CNI/methotrexate controls.

Libraries were prepared by immunoSEQ multiplex PCR; TCRdb keeps only in-frame clonotypes and omits some of them. The table has roughly 17,000 clones, less than 85% seen once. Looked up from germline, CDR1 is WNHNN and CDR2 is SYGVQD (reference sequence). Between the trimmed V and J ends, which lost 9 bases and 3 bases, there was a span of 18 bases. This CDR3 comprises 14 residues. Of note for this clone: The antigen is unknown.

On the day of bone marrow donation, the related graft donor provided peripheral blood. The sequence came from a young man in good health and a related stem cell transplant donor. The chain is built from TRBV10-1 and TRBJ2-7; D perhaps matches TRBD1 (6 bases). The sequenced sample was memory CD4+ T cells sorted from blood. CDR3 sequence reads: CASLIRQDFYEQYF. The CDR3 coding sequence is TGCGCCAGTTTAATTAGACAGGACTTCTACGAGCAGTACTTC.